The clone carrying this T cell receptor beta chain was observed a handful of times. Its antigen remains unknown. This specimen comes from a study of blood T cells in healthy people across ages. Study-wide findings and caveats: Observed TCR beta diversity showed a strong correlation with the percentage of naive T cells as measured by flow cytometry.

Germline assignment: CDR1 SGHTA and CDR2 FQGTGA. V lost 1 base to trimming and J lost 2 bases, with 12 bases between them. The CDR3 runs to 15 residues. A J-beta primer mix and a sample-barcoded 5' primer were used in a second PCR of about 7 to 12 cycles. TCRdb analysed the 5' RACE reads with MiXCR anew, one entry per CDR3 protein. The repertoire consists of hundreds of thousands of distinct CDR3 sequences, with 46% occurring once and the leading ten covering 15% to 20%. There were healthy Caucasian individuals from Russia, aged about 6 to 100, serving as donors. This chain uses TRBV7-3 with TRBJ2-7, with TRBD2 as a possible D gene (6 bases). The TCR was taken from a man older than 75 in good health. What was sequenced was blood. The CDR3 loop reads CASSLMVADTYEQYF. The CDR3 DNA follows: TGTGCCAGCAGCTTAATGGTAGCGGATACCTACGAGCAGTACTTC.